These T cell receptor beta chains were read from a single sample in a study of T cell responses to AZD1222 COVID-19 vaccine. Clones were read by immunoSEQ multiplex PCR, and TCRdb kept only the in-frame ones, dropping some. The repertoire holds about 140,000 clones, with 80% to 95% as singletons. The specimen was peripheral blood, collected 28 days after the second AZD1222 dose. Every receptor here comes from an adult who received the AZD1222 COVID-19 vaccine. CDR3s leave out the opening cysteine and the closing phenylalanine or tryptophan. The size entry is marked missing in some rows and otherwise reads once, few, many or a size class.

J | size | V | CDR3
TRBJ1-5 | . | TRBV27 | ASSYTSNQPQH
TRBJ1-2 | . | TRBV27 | ASSIRPANYGYT
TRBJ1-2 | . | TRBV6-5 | ASSYDSYGYT
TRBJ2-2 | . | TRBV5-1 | ASSIRTDTRRELF
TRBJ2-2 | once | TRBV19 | ASSMAPRSTGELF
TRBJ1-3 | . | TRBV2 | ASSLGSLLSGNTIY
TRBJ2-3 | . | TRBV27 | ASSFLTSLPDTQY
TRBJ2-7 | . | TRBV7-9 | ASSLDRSYEQY
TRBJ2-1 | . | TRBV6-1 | ASSEELAGPYNEQF
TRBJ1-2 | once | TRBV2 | ASISRSGRGYT
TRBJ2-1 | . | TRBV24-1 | ATSDSGTGLI
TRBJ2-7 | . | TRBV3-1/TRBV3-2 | ASSQYYLLGSEQY
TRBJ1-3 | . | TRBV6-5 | ASSYSPGQGWATIY
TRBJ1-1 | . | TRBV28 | ASNRETEAF
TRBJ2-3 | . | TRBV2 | AHGGGATQY
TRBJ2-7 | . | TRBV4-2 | ASSQLEAASYEQY
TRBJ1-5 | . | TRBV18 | ASSPGGGQPQH
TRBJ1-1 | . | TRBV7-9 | ASRKGDLTGRGTEAF
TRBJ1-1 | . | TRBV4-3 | ASSQVPAF
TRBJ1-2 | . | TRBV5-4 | ASSFMGDYYGYT
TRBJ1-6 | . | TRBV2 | ASSRDTVGSPLH
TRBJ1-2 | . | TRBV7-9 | ASSPQGYDGGYT
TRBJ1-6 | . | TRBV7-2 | ASSLVRQGDSPLH
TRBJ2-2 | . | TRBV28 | ASSFSDRGNTGELF
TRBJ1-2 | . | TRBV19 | ASSIVASNYGYT
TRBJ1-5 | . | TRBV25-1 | ASSRAQNQPQH
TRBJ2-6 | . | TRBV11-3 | ASSLDYQQGAGANVLT
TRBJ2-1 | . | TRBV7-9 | ASSLASISYNEQF
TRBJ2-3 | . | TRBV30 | AWSEQLSTDTQY
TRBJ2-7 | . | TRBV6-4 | ASSAGPGAPYEQY
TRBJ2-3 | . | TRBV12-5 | ASGSGVGDRRTDTQY
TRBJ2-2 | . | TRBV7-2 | ASSLVGGDTGELF
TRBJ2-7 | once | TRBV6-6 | ASSYRGQGATYEQY
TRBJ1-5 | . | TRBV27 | ASSYDGTLYQPQH
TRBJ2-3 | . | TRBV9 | ASRGTSGPTDTQY
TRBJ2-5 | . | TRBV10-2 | ASSEAGRLALQETQY
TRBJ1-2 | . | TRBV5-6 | ASSPTDGRGYGYGYT
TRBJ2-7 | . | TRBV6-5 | ASSLFDRNYEQY
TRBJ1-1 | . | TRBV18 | ASSPNENTEAF
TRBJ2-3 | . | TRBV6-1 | ASSEITYATDTQY
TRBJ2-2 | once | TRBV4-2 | ASSQDLTASGTGELF
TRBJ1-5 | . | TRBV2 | ASDAGNQPQH
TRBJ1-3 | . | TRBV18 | ASSPVTGSGNTIY
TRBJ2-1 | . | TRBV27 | ASSSGLAKQF